The sample holds many counts of the clone carrying this TCR beta chain. Its matching antigen is unknown. J lost 8 bases, V lost 7 bases, and 7 bases had no gene match. The germline CDR1 and CDR2 sequences are SNHLY and FYNNEI. This CDR3 has 13 residues. RNA transcripts yielded amplified TCR beta CDR3 regions. Researchers ran a first-round RT-PCR on the TCR CDR3 using the HTBI primer set. TCRdb recomputed calls from the multiplex PCR reads with MiXCR, one row per CDR3 protein. The sample consists of approximately 600,000 distinct CDR3 sequences, approximately 15% of them appearing once. This entry comes from a study of T cells in Graves' hyperthyroidism and ophthalmopathy. Whole-study findings and limits: Ophthalmopathy and stable hyperthyroidism were separated by a 13 V-J model.

Diagnostic assessment was based on clinical symptoms, serum thyroxine and TRAb, thyroid ultrasound and orbital computed tomography. The genes are TRBV2 and TRBJ1-4, with 7 nucleotides matching TRBD1. This TCR was sampled from a woman between 35 and 50 years old with Graves' ophthalmopathy. The sequenced sample was blood. The DNA for the CDR3 is TGTGCCAGCATGAGGGGGCTCAACGAAAAACTGTTTTTT. This encodes CASMRGLNEKLFF.